This entry lists 23 T cell receptor beta chains sequenced from one sample in a study of cytomegalovirus exposure and HLA in healthy donors. Libraries were prepared by immunoSEQ multiplex PCR; TCRdb keeps only in-frame clonotypes and omits some of them. This sample has tens of thousands of clones, with about 90% found just once. The sample comprised PBMCs. These receptors were taken from a young woman in good health and CMV-seropositive.

The chain has TRBV29-1 and TRBJ2-2, with D maybe TRBD2 (5 bases). The V end was cut by 7 bases, the J end by 4 bases, with 16 bases between. Germline V CDR1 and CDR2: SQVTM, ANQGSEA. This CDR3 has 14 amino acids. CDR3 loop: CSASPDSLTGELFF. DNA for the CDR3: TGCAGCGCAAGCCCGGACTCCCTCACCGGGGAGCTGTTTTTT.

The chain has TRBV11-2 and TRBJ1-4, with TRBD1 matching over 7 bases. Germline lookup yields CDR1 SGHAT and CDR2 FQNNGV. V trimming: 5 bases; J trimming: 5 bases; junction bases outside the gene matches: 8. The CDR3 is 15 amino acids. The CDR3 spells CASSPRQGLNEKLFF. The CDR3 DNA is TGTGCCAGCAGCCCAAGACAGGGTTTGAATGAAAAACTGTTTTTT. The whole variable domain, filled in from reference TRBV11-2 and TRBJ1-4, reads EAGVAQSPRYKIIEKRQSVAFWCNPISGHATLYWYQQILGQGPKLLIQFQNNGVVDDSQLPKDRFSAERLKGVDSTLKIQPAKLEDSAVYLCASSPRQGLNEKLFFGSGTQLSVL.

The gene calls are TRBV19 and TRBJ2-3; D is possibly TRBD1 (5 bases). The V gene lost 9 bases and the J gene lost 2 bases, with 18 bases spanning the gap. CDR1 and CDR2 from the germline V gene are LNHDA and SQIVND (reference sequence). This CDR3 comprises 15 residues. CDR3: CASQGAESHTDTQYF. DNA for the CDR3: TGTGCCAGCCAAGGGGCAGAGTCACACACAGATACGCAGTATTTT.

The rearrangement uses TRBV30 and TRBJ1-4; 9 bases align to TRBD1. Germline V gives CDR1 GTSNPN, CDR2 SVGIG (reference sequence). Losses at the gene ends were 3 bases for V and 8 bases for J; bases not matched to a gene: 7. The CDR3 length is 14 residues. The CDR3 nucleotides read TGTGCCTGGAGCGAGGGGACAGGGAGGGAAAAACTGTTTTTT. Protein sequence: CAWSEGTGREKLFF.

This clone was recorded once. This rearrangement joins TRBV28 to TRBJ2-7; 10 bases line up with TRBD1. The CDR3 totals 14 residues. Germline trimming cut 10 bases from V and 7 bases from J; bases unmatched to any gene: 13. CDR1 and CDR2 from the germline V gene are MDHEN and SYDVKM. Here the CDR3 DNA reads TGTGCCACAGAGCCGGGACAGGGGTCCACTGAGCAGTACTTC. Its protein product is CATEPGQGSTEQYF.

The V gene is TRBV7-2, the J gene TRBJ2-3; D not resolved. Between the trimmed V and J ends, which lost 2 bases and 6 bases, there was a span of 12 bases. The CDR3 has 14 residues. Germline CDR1 and CDR2: SGHTA and FQGNSA. CDR3 sequence (DNA): TGTGCCAGCAGCTTAAGGAGCGCGAGGGATACGCAGTATTTT. Translated: CASSLRSARDTQYF.

The CDR3 protein is CASSAARGGDTYNEQFF. The CDR3 DNA sequence: TGTGCCAGCAGCGCGGCAAGGGGGGGGGACACCTACAATGAGCAGTTCTTC. The chain is built from TRBV11-3 and TRBJ2-1, with D possibly being TRBD2 (7 bases). V was clipped by 5 bases and J by 2 bases, with 19 bases between them. CDR3 size: 17 residues. Germline lookup yields CDR1 SGHNT and CDR2 YENEEA.

V is TRBV6-5 and J is TRBJ1-5, with 8 nucleotides matching TRBD1. Germline V gene data show CDR1 as MNHEY and CDR2 as SVGAGI. The J segment lost 7 bases and the V segment lost 10 bases, leaving 12 bases of the junction unmatched. CDR3 size: 14 residues. The CDR3 here is CATRLGQGGQPQHF. The CDR3 DNA reads as TGTGCCACCCGGCTTGGACAGGGTGGCCAGCCCCAGCATTTT.

This chain joins TRBV6-1 and TRBJ2-6; the D gene is possibly TRBD2 (6 bases). Trimming took 11 bases from V and 0 from J, leaving 14 bases between them. The CDR3 has 15 residues. Germline CDR1 is MNHNS and CDR2 is SASEGT. The CDR3 loop is CACGVLGSGANVLTF. In DNA form, the CDR3 reads TGTGCCTGCGGGGTATTGGGCTCTGGGGCCAACGTCCTGACTTTC.

The chain uses TRBV28 and TRBJ1-3; 8 nucleotides agree with TRBD1. The CDR3 is 17 amino acids. The germline V gene has CDR1 MDHEN and CDR2 SYDVKM. Trimming removed 4 bases from V and 6 bases from J; junction bases left unmatched: 14. The CDR3 coding sequence is TGTGCCAGCAGTTCTATGGGGGGGACAGGTCCGAAAAACACCATATATTTT. The encoded protein is CASSSMGGTGPKNTIYF.

The chain combines TRBV6-5 with TRBJ2-1, with 8 bases fitting TRBD2. This CDR3 has 14 amino acids. CDR1 and CDR2 (germline): MNHEY, SVGAGI. J lost 5 bases, V lost 9 bases, and 9 bases had no gene match. The CDR3 DNA reads as TGTGCCAGTAAGCCGGGACTAGTACACAATGAGCAGTTCTTC. Translation gives CASKPGLVHNEQFF.

In this sample, this clone turned up once. The CDR3 coding sequence is TGTGCCAGCAGTCTCGCCGGGCCCAGGGGGAATAACTATGGCTACACCTTC. Amino acid sequence: CASSLAGPRGNNYGYTF. V usage is TRBV27 and J usage is TRBJ1-2, with TRBD1 matching 7 bases. The CDR3 runs to 17 residues. V trimming: 5 bases; J trimming: 1 base; junction bases outside the gene matches: 13. Germline-derived CDR1 and CDR2 are MNHEY and SMNVEV (reference sequence).

The chain carries TRBV7-9 and TRBJ1-6; D is ambiguous. The CDR3 extends over 13 amino acids. V was cut by 1 base and J by 8 bases, with 6 bases left in between. CDR1 and CDR2 from the germline V gene are SEHNR and FQNEAQ (reference sequence). The CDR3 sequence is CASSLGLHSPLHF. The CDR3 region has the DNA TGTGCCAGCAGCTTAGGGCTGCATTCACCCCTCCACTTT.

V is TRBV13 and J is TRBJ2-7; 9 bases line up with TRBD1. The trim removed 2 bases at V and 6 bases at J, leaving 5 bases unmatched. The CDR3 spans 14 residues. CDR1 is PRHDT, CDR2 FYEKMQ, per germline (reference sequence). The CDR3: CASSLPGQGSEQYF. The CDR3 DNA reads TGTGCCAGCAGCTTACCGGGACAGGGATCCGAGCAGTACTTC.

V usage is TRBV15 and J usage is TRBJ2-5, with 10 bases that match TRBD2. Trimming at V came to 1 base and at J to 1 base, leaving 3 bases not matched to a gene. The germline gives CDR1 LNHNV, CDR2 YYDKDF (reference sequence). This CDR3 has 16 residues. DNA of the CDR3: TGTGCCACCAGCAGAGGTAGCGGGGGGACCCAAGAGACCCAGTACTTC. Translation: CATSRGSGGTQETQYF.

The CDR3 reads CASRGAEGNTIYF. Written as DNA, the CDR3 is TGTGCCAGTCGGGGGGCAGAAGGAAACACCATATATTTT. J is TRBJ1-3 and V is TRBV19; D possibly corresponds to TRBD1 (6 bases). V dropped 8 bases and J dropped 4 bases, with 12 bases sitting between them. Germline CDR1 reads LNHDA; CDR2 reads SQIVND (reference sequence). The CDR3 runs to 13 residues. Drawing the rest from reference TRBV19 and TRBJ1-3, the complete variable domain is DGGITQSPKYLFRKEGQNVTLSCEQNLNHDAMYWYRQDPGQGLRLIYYSQIVNDFQKGDIAEGYSVSREKKESFPLTVTSAQKNPTAFYLCASRGAEGNTIYFGEGSWLTVV.

The gene calls are TRBV27 and TRBJ2-1; maybe TRBD2 (6 bases). V dropped 0 bases and J dropped 4 bases, with 10 bases sitting between them. Germline loops: CDR1 MNHEY, CDR2 SMNVEV (reference sequence). The CDR3 spans 15 residues. CDR3 region: CASSLSPGRYNEQFF. Here the CDR3 DNA reads TGTGCCAGCAGTTTATCCCCCGGGAGATACAATGAGCAGTTCTTC.

This rearrangement joins TRBV7-6 to TRBJ2-3; 13 bases map to TRBD2. Germline V gene sequence: CDR1 SGHVS, CDR2 FNYEAQ. Losses at the gene ends were 0 bases for V and 4 bases for J; bases not matched to a gene: 13. CDR3 length: 20 amino acids. As DNA, the CDR3 is TGTGCCAGCAGCTTAGCACGGACTAGCGGGAGTTCCAAGGCAGCAGATACGCAGTATTTT. Translation: CASSLARTSGSSKAADTQYF.

The gene calls are TRBV9 and TRBJ2-2; 9 nucleotides align to TRBD1. This CDR3 has 17 amino acids. V lost 4 bases to trimming and J lost 4 bases; unmatched junction nucleotides: 11. Germline V gene data show CDR1 as SGDLS and CDR2 as YYNGEE. The CDR3 nucleotides read TGTGCCAGCAGCACCACAGGACAGGGGAGGGTCACCGGGGAGCTGTTTTTT. Amino acids: CASSTTGQGRVTGELFF. The full variable domain, in which reference TRBV9 and TRBJ2-2 provide the parts outside the CDR3, is DSGVTQTPKHLITATGQRVTLRCSPRSGDLSVYWYQQSLDQGLQFLIQYYNGEERAKGNILERFSAQQFPDLHSELNLSSLELGDSALYFCASSTTGQGRVTGELFFGEGSRLTVL.

V is TRBV5-4 and J is TRBJ2-1, with 12 bases that match TRBD2. CDR3 length: 16 amino acids. The junction had 8 bases not matched to a gene; V was cut back by 3 bases and J by 7 bases. The germline CDR1 and CDR2 sequences are SGHNT and YYREEE (reference sequence). This CDR3 is CASSSRTSGTSNEQFF. In DNA form, the CDR3 reads TGTGCCAGCAGCTCGCGGACTAGCGGGACCTCGAATGAGCAGTTCTTC. The full variable domain, in which reference TRBV5-4 and TRBJ2-1 provide the parts outside the CDR3, is ETGVTQSPTHLIKTRGQQVTLRCSSQSGHNTVSWYQQALGQGPQFIFQYYREEENGRGNFPPRFSGLQFPNYSSELNVNALELDDSALYLCASSSRTSGTSNEQFFGPGTRLTVL.

This clone was recorded a few times. The V call is TRBV7-9, the J call TRBJ1-2; TRBD1 agrees at 7 bases. V was pared by 5 bases and J by 3 bases, with 6 bases of the junction left unmatched. Germline assignment: CDR1 SEHNR and CDR2 FQNEAQ (reference sequence). The CDR3 covers 14 residues. The DNA for the CDR3 is TGTGCCAGCAGCCCTTGGGACAGTCACTATGGCTACACCTTC. The encoded protein is CASSPWDSHYGYTF.

The chain combines TRBV19 with TRBJ1-5; D call uncertain. CDR3 length: 14 residues. Germline V gene sequence: CDR1 LNHDA, CDR2 SQIVND (reference sequence). V lost 4 bases and J lost 7, with 14 bases in between. The CDR3 spells CASSTGLPNQPQHF. CDR3 DNA: TGTGCCAGTAGTACCGGACTGCCCAACCAGCCCCAGCATTTT. The entire variable domain, with the rest obtained from reference TRBV19 and TRBJ1-5, is as follows: DGGITQSPKYLFRKEGQNVTLSCEQNLNHDAMYWYRQDPGQGLRLIYYSQIVNDFQKGDIAEGYSVSREKKESFPLTVTSAQKNPTAFYLCASSTGLPNQPQHFGDGTRLSIL.

This chain links TRBV5-4 with TRBJ2-5, with D tentatively TRBD2 (6 bases). Trimming took off 0 bases at V and 4 bases at J, with 10 bases between the two ends. Looked up from germline, CDR1 is SGHNT and CDR2 is YYREEE (reference sequence). This CDR3 has 14 amino acids. The CDR3 loop reads CASSLASGGETQYF. The CDR3 nucleotides read TGTGCCAGCAGCTTGGCATCCGGGGGAGAGACCCAGTACTTC.